The 22 T cell receptor beta chains given below trace back to one sample, sequenced in a study of PD-L1 blockade in urothelial cancer. Assay used: immunoSEQ multiplex PCR; TCRdb lists only in-frame clones, some missing. The data show about 91,000 clones, 90% seen once. This sample comprised PBMCs, obtained around atezolizumab (anti-PD-L1) treatment. The receptors here all came from a man aged 60 to 69 with urothelial cancer.

The gene calls are TRBV4-1 and TRBJ2-7, with 7 bases fitting TRBD2. Germline-derived CDR1 and CDR2 are MGHRA and YSYEKL. Trimming cost V 5 bases and J 2 bases; bases outside gene matches: 6. CDR3 length: 14 residues. DNA for the CDR3: TGCGCCAGCAGCGAAGTAGCGGGCCCCTACGAGCAGTACTTC. Amino acids: CASSEVAGPYEQYF.

V and J are TRBV28 and TRBJ2-1; 8 bases are shared with TRBD2. The CDR3 loop spans 16 amino acids. Germline CDR1 reads MDHEN; CDR2 reads SYDVKM. The V gene end was trimmed by 5 bases and the J gene end by 1 base; junction bases not matched to a gene: 7. The CDR3 region has the DNA TGTGCCAGCAGTACCCAGCGGGAGTCTTCCTACAATGAGCAGTTCTTC. This gives the protein CASSTQRESSYNEQFF.

This clone was recorded a few times. This rearrangement joins TRBV5-1 to TRBJ1-2; D may be TRBD1 (5 bases). There are 14 residues in the CDR3. The germline CDR1 and CDR2 sequences are SGHRS and YFSETQ. Between the trimmed V and J ends, which lost 0 bases and 4 bases, there was a span of 10 bases. CDR3 nucleotide sequence: TGCGCCAGCAGCTTGGGGACAACAAGCTATGGCTACACCTTC. This codes for CASSLGTTSYGYTF.

The chain links TRBV19 to TRBJ2-7; tentatively, D is TRBD2 (6 bases). The CDR3 runs to 15 residues. The germline gives CDR1 LNHDA, CDR2 SQIVND (reference sequence). The V end lost 4 bases, the J end lost 4 bases, and 17 bases lay between the germline ends. CDR3 region: CASSNRDSQGYEQYF. The CDR3, as DNA: TGTGCCAGTAGTAACCGGGACTCCCAGGGATACGAGCAGTACTTC.

Comment on this clone: The sample contains more than one DNA sequence encoding this CDR3. This sequence joins TRBV18 and TRBJ2-3, with no clear D. V lost 0 bases, J lost 1 base, and 5 bases lay in between. CDR1 KGHSH and CDR2 LQKENI come from the germline V gene. The CDR3 has 14 residues. This chain's CDR3 is CASSPPSGTDTQYF. The CDR3 DNA reads as TGTGCCAGCTCACCACCGTCAGGCACAGATACGCAGTATTTT.

This clone was seen just once. Here the CDR3 reads CATSPGLASYEQYF. CDR3 DNA: TGTGCCACCAGCCCCGGGCTAGCCTCCTACGAGCAGTACTTC. The chain joins TRBV15 to TRBJ2-7, with D possibly being TRBD2 (5 bases). V was trimmed by 5 bases and J by 0 bases, leaving 11 bases between them. CDR1 and CDR2 (germline): LNHNV, YYDKDF (reference sequence). The CDR3 loop spans 14 amino acids.

The chain recombines TRBV10-3 with TRBJ2-1; unclear D gene. In germline, CDR1 is ENHRY, CDR2 SYGVKD. V shed 3 bases and J shed 3 bases, with 9 bases lying between them. The CDR3 has 14 amino acids. CDR3 sequence: CAISEDNDYNEQFF. The DNA for the CDR3 is TGTGCCATCAGTGAAGACAACGACTACAATGAGCAGTTCTTC.

The CDR3 region is CASSLGEVAGYTF. CDR3 in DNA: TGTGCCAGCAGCTTGGGCGAAGTTGCCGGCTACACCTTC. The chain links TRBV5-6 to TRBJ1-2, with unresolved D. The CDR3 is 13 residues long. Germline CDR1 SGHDT, CDR2 YYEEEE. Trimming shortened V by 0 bases and J by 8 bases, and 11 bases separated the two germline ends.

The rearrangement uses TRBV9 and TRBJ2-5; 8 bases match TRBD1. CDR3 length: 13 residues. Germline loops: CDR1 SGDLS, CDR2 YYNGEE. V trimming: 3 bases; J trimming: 5 bases; junction bases outside the gene matches: 3. The CDR3 DNA follows: TGTGCCAGCAGCGCGACAGGGGTCGAGACCCAGTACTTC. Translating gives CASSATGVETQYF.

This clone was found a few times. The V call is TRBV7-3, the J call TRBJ1-1; TRBD1 matches at 9 bases. The CDR3 loop spans 16 amino acids. With 0 bases clipped from V and 4 bases from J, the junction kept 6 bases outside the gene matches. The V gene's germline CDR1 is SGHTA and CDR2 FQGTGA. CDR3 nucleotide sequence: TGTGCCAGCAGCTTAACGGAACAGGGGGCGGTCACTGAAGCTTTCTTT. It yields the protein CASSLTEQGAVTEAFF.

The rearrangement joins TRBV4-3 to TRBJ2-5; 8 nucleotides line up with TRBD1. The length of the CDR3 is 16 residues. CDR1 and CDR2 (germline): LGHNA, YSLEER. Germline trimming cut 4 bases from V and 6 bases from J; bases unmatched to any gene: 13. The CDR3 sequence: CASSLSGQGAVKTQYF. Written as DNA, the CDR3 is TGCGCCAGCAGCCTATCTGGGCAGGGGGCCGTTAAGACCCAGTACTTC.

This clone was counted only a few times. The chain recombines TRBV5-6 with TRBJ2-1; D perhaps matches TRBD2 (6 bases). Between the trimmed V and J ends, which lost 2 bases and 3 bases, there was a span of 12 bases. From germline, CDR1 is SGHDT and CDR2 YYEEEE. This CDR3 has 15 amino acids. The CDR3 loop reads CASSFSGINYNEQFF. CDR3 DNA: TGTGCCAGCAGCTTTAGCGGAATCAACTACAATGAGCAGTTCTTC.

The chain is built from TRBV28 and TRBJ1-5, with unresolved D. This CDR3 is 14 amino acids long. Germline CDR1 is MDHEN and CDR2 is SYDVKM. V was cut by 10 bases and J by 0 bases, with 13 bases left in between. CDR3 region: CATSSVISNQPQHF. The CDR3 DNA reads TGTGCCACCTCCTCGGTCATTAGCAATCAGCCCCAGCATTTT.

The CDR3 DNA sequence: TGTGCCAGTAGTATTGAATTCAGGGGCTGGAATCAGCCCCAGCATTTT. It yields the protein CASSIEFRGWNQPQHF. The chain couples TRBV19 to TRBJ1-5; D might be TRBD1 (6 bases). The germline CDR1 and CDR2 sequences are LNHDA and SQIVND (reference sequence). This CDR3 spans 16 amino acids. Trimming left V 3 bases short and J 4 bases short, with 16 bases between.

This clone showed up just once. The chain recombines TRBV15 with TRBJ2-7, with 10 bases lining up with TRBD1. V lost 0 bases, J lost 6 bases, and 11 bases stayed unmatched. Germline V lookup: CDR1 LNHNV, CDR2 YYDKDF (reference sequence). The CDR3 is made up of 17 amino acids. The CDR3: CATSRDLAGTGESEQYF. As DNA, the CDR3 is TGTGCCACCAGCAGAGATCTGGCCGGGACAGGGGAAAGCGAGCAGTACTTC.

This chain links TRBV4-2 with TRBJ1-1; no reliable D call. This CDR3 contains 14 residues. V was trimmed by 0 bases and J by 0 bases, leaving 5 bases between them. Germline V gene lookup returns CDR1 LGHNA and CDR2 YNFKEQ. The CDR3 sequence is CASSQDPVNTEAFF. CDR3 nucleotides: TGTGCCAGCAGCCAAGATCCCGTGAACACTGAAGCTTTCTTT.

The V call is TRBV2, the J call TRBJ2-3; 14 bases line up with TRBD2. The CDR3 is made up of 17 amino acids. Germline V CDR1 and CDR2: SNHLY, FYNNEI. V lost 5 bases and J lost 4; bases outside the gene matches: 8. The CDR3 region is CASSKTSGGAMADTQYF. DNA of the CDR3: TGTGCCAGCAGTAAGACTAGCGGGGGGGCGATGGCAGATACGCAGTATTTT.

In its sample, this clone was seen once. This sequence joins TRBV6-5 and TRBJ1-2; possibly TRBD1 for D (5 bases). The length of the CDR3 is 14 residues. Germline CDR1 reads MNHEY; CDR2 reads SVGAGI. V was trimmed by 2 bases and J by 5 bases, leaving 12 bases between them. CDR3 sequence (DNA): TGTGCCAGCAGTTACCGGCAGGGAGGGTATGGCTACACCTTC. It is translated as CASSYRQGGYGYTF.

This clone was picked up one time. The gene calls are TRBV30 and TRBJ2-5; TRBD2 agrees at 15 bases. Germline values: CDR1 GTSNPN, CDR2 SVGIG (reference sequence). V lost 2 bases to trimming and J lost 5 bases; unmatched junction nucleotides: 3. The CDR3 has 15 residues. The CDR3 coding sequence is TGTGCCTGGAGTCAGGGACTAGCGGGAGGCGAGACCCAGTACTTC. This codes for CAWSQGLAGGETQYF.

This chain links TRBV7-2 with TRBJ2-2; 8 bases are a match to TRBD2. Germline V gene lookup returns CDR1 SGHTA and CDR2 FQGNSA. The CDR3 extends over 18 amino acids. V was clipped by 5 bases and J by 6 bases; unmatched bases: 17. The CDR3 DNA is TGTGCCAGCAGCCCCCGGGAGCGGGAGAGCGGAAAAGCCGGGGAGCTGTTTTTT. Protein sequence: CASSPRERESGKAGELFF.

The V and J genes are TRBV10-1 and TRBJ2-5; 11 nucleotides agree with TRBD2. CDR1 is WNHNN and CDR2 is SYGVQD in the germline V gene (reference sequence). The CDR3 is made up of 18 amino acids. The trim removed 0 bases at V and 2 bases at J, leaving 8 bases unmatched. CDR3 coding DNA: TGCGCCAGCAGTGAGTCGCTAGCGGGGGGCCTCCGACAAGAGACCCAGTACTTC. This gives the protein CASSESLAGGLRQETQYF.

This clone came up once. V gene TRBV6-1 combines with J gene TRBJ1-5; tentative D call: TRBD1 (6 bases). Germline CDR1 is MNHNS and CDR2 is SASEGT. The CDR3 sequence is 13 residues long. CDR3 coding DNA: TGTGCGAGTTCTGGGGGCCACGCACAGCCCCAGCATTTT. Translated, it gives CASSGGHAQPQHF.